This passage covers 13 T cell receptor beta chains from one sample sequenced in a study of blood T cell repertoires in COVID-19. Profiled with immunoSEQ multiplex PCR; TCRdb holds only in-frame clones, not every one. The sample lists approximately 50,000 clones; 70% to 90% were seen once. The sequencing sample was made of peripheral blood. Receptors were obtained from a woman older than 75 with acute or convalescent COVID-19.

This clone has a single count. The rearrangement uses TRBV6-1 and TRBJ1-1; D might be TRBD1 (6 bases). V was cut by 0 bases and J by 5 bases, with 16 bases left in between. Germline V gives CDR1 MNHNS, CDR2 SASEGT. This CDR3 spans 16 amino acids. CDR3 sequence (DNA): TGTGCCAGCAGTGAAGCACTACAGGGAAGGACGACTGAAGCTTTCTTT. Amino acids: CASSEALQGRTTEAFF.

This chain links TRBV2 with TRBJ1-2, with TRBD1 as a possible D gene (6 bases). The germline V and J ends were trimmed by 8 bases and 6 bases, with 16 bases remaining between them. Germline assignment: CDR1 SNHLY and CDR2 FYNNEI. The CDR3 is 13 residues long. Written as DNA, the CDR3 is TGTGCCAGCTGCTACAGGGCGTCAGATGGCTACACCTTC. Encoded protein: CASCYRASDGYTF.

The chain links TRBV7-2 to TRBJ1-5, with D unclear. CDR3 length: 13 residues. Germline loops: CDR1 SGHTA, CDR2 FQGNSA. V was shortened by 5 bases and J by 4 bases, with 9 bases between the two germline ends. CDR3 loop: CASSAGKNQPQHF. DNA for the CDR3: TGTGCCAGCAGCGCCGGGAAAAATCAGCCCCAGCATTTT.

V and J are TRBV4-1 and TRBJ1-1; 10 positions agree with TRBD1. Germline V gives CDR1 MGHRA, CDR2 YSYEKL. The CDR3 consists of 15 residues. The V segment lost 2 bases and the J segment 8 bases; nucleotides outside the gene matches: 8. The CDR3 protein is CASSQPRTGGAEAFF. In DNA, the CDR3 is TGCGCCAGCAGCCAACCTCGGACAGGGGGGGCCGAAGCTTTCTTT.

The chain is built from TRBV9 and TRBJ2-1; 14 bases are a match to TRBD2. Germline CDR1 is SGDLS and CDR2 is YYNGEE. J was trimmed by 7 bases and V by 2 bases; bases with no gene match: 5. This CDR3 spans 16 amino acids. In DNA, the CDR3 is TGTGCCAGCAGCGTCCAGACTAGCGGGGGGGCAAATGAGCAGTTCTTC. Translation gives CASSVQTSGGANEQFF.

The CDR3 DNA reads as TGTGCCAGCAGCGTAGTGGTACCGGGACAGGGGGGAAGCGGCTACACCTTC. This gives the protein CASSVVVPGQGGSGYTF. The chain links TRBV9 to TRBJ1-2, with TRBD1 matching 11 bases. Germline V gene data show CDR1 as SGDLS and CDR2 as YYNGEE. The CDR3 is 17 residues long. J lost 8 bases, V lost 0 bases, and 12 bases had no gene match.

This clone has only one observation. CDR3 nucleotides: TGTGCCAGTAGTATTAGCAGGGCCTATGGCTACACCTTC. It codes for CASSISRAYGYTF. J is TRBJ1-2 and V is TRBV19, with D perhaps matching TRBD1 (5 bases). From germline, CDR1 is LNHDA and CDR2 SQIVND (reference sequence). CDR3 length: 13 residues. Trimming pared 3 bases from V and 4 bases from J, leaving 9 bases between.

CDR3: CASRAPGTGSSPLHF. The DNA for the CDR3 is TGTGCCAGCAGAGCCCCCGGGACAGGAAGTTCACCCCTCCACTTT. The chain combines TRBV7-8 with TRBJ1-6; 8 nucleotides agree with TRBD1. Germline V CDR1 and CDR2: SGHVS, FQNEAQ. Trimming at V came to 6 bases and at J to 9 bases, leaving 10 bases not matched to a gene. The CDR3 runs 15 residues.

V is TRBV12-3 or TRBV12-4 and J is TRBJ1-3; D is uncertain. V was trimmed by 6 bases and J by 8 bases, leaving 11 bases between them. The CDR3 sequence is 12 residues long. The CDR3 is CASRRPSHTIYF. The DNA for the CDR3 is TGTGCCAGCAGACGGCCTAGCCACACCATATATTTT.

This clone was detected only a few times. The chain recombines TRBV6-5 with TRBJ1-5, with 9 bases that match TRBD1. CDR3 length: 14 residues. The ends lost 5 bases at V and 4 bases at J; junction bases unmatched: 3. The V gene's germline CDR1 is MNHEY and CDR2 SVGAGI. The CDR3 coding sequence is TGTGCCAGCAGTACCGGGACAGGGAATCAGCCCCAGCATTTT. It yields the protein CASSTGTGNQPQHF.

The genes are TRBV15 and TRBJ1-6; 9 bases match TRBD1. Germline CDR1 is LNHNV and CDR2 is YYDKDF (reference sequence). Unmatched junction bases numbered 6, after V lost 7 bases and J lost 8 bases. This CDR3 contains 14 residues. The CDR3 region is CATTSGQGYSPLHF. In DNA form, the CDR3 reads TGTGCCACCACCTCTGGACAGGGGTATTCACCCCTCCACTTT.

The chain joins TRBV6-1 to TRBJ2-5, with 8 bases lining up with TRBD1. With V trimmed by 3 bases and J by 5 bases, 8 bases remained unmatched. The CDR3 has 15 amino acids. CDR1 and CDR2 from the germline V gene are MNHNS and SASEGT. In DNA form, the CDR3 reads TGTGCCAGCAGTGAGGGCAGGGGGCGGTCGGAGACCCAGTACTTC. Translation: CASSEGRGRSETQYF.

The chain links TRBV5-1 to TRBJ1-1; D perhaps matches TRBD1 (5 bases). This CDR3 region has 14 residues. Looked up from germline, CDR1 is SGHRS and CDR2 is YFSETQ. Trimming cost V 4 bases and J 1 base, with 11 bases left between them. The CDR3 bases are TGCGCCAGCAGCCTGTCTGGACAGAACACTGAAGCTTTCTTT. It specifies CASSLSGQNTEAFF.